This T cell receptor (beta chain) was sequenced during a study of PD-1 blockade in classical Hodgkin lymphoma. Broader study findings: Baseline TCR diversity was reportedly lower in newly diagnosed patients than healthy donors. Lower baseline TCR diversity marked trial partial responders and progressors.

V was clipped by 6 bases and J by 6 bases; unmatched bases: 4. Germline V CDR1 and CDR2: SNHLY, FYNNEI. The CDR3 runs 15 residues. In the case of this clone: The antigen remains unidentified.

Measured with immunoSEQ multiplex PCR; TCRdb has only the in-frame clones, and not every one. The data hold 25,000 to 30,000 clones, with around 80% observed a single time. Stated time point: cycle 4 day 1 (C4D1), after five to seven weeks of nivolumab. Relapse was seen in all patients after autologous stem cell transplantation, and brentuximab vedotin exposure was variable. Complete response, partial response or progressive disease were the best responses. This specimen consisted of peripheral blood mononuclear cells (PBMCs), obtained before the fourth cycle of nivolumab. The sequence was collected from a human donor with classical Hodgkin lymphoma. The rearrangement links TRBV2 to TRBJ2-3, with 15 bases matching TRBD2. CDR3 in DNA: TGTGCCAGCAGCCCTGGACTAGCGGGGGGGGATACGCAGTATTTT. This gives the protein CASSPGLAGGDTQYF.